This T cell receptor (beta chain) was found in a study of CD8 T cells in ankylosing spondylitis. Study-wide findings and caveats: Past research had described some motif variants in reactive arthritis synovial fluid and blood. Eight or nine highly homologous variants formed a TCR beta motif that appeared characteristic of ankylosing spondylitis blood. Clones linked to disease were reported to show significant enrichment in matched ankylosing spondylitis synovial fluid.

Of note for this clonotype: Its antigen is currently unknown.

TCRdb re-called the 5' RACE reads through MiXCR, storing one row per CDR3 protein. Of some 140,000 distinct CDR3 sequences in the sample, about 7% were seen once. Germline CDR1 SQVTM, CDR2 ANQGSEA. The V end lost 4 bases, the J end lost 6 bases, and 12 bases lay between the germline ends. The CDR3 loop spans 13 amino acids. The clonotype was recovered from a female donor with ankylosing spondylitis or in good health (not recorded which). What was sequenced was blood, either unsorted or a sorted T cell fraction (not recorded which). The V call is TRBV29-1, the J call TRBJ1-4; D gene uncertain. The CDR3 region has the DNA TGCAGCGTTGGTTTCAGTGAAGATGAAAAACTGTTTTTT. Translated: CSVGFSEDEKLFF. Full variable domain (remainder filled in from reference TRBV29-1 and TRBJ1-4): SAVISQKPSRDICQRGTSLTIQCQVDSQVTMMFWYRQQPGQSLTLIATANQGSEATYESGFVIDKFPISRPNLTFSTLTVSNMSPEDSSIYLCSVGFSEDEKLFFGSGTQLSVL.